These 26 T cell receptor beta chains were all obtained from the same sample, sequenced in a study of T cell responses to AZD1222 COVID-19 vaccine (TCRdb year 2021). Reading the label with the study, this specimen's time point is: baseline before first vaccination. The library was built by means of the immunoSEQ multiplex PCR assay. Held by TCRdb, this immuneACCESS table contains in-frame sequences only and omits some clones. Under half of the omission traces to an unresolved V gene where checked; the cause of the rest is unknown. A total of 90,000 to 120,000 clones appear in this sample, about 87% of them only once. The ten largest clones represent about 3.3% of the sample. Material: peripheral blood, obtained on day 0 of AZD1222 vaccination. The receptors stem from an adult in good health.

V usage is TRBV6-1 and J usage is TRBJ2-7; D unresolved. The CDR3 runs 16 residues. Trimming took 1 base from V and 0 from J, leaving 13 bases between them. From germline, CDR1 is MNHNS and CDR2 SASEGT. The CDR3 DNA sequence: TGTGCCAGCAGTGAAGTTATAGGCCCCCTCTCCTACGAGCAGTACTTC. Translation: CASSEVIGPLSYEQYF.

The V and J genes are TRBV14 and TRBJ1-2; 9 bases are shared with TRBD1. The germline V gene encodes CDR1 SGHDN and CDR2 FVKESK. Unmatched junction bases numbered 14, after V lost 1 base and J lost 8 bases. This CDR3 comprises 17 residues. As DNA, the CDR3 is TGTGCCAGCAGCCAAGTTCCGGGACAGGGCCAAGGAAGCGGCTACACCTTC. Translating gives CASSQVPGQGQGSGYTF.

The V call is TRBV28, the J call TRBJ2-3, with D perhaps matching TRBD2 (7 bases). The CDR3 loop spans 15 amino acids. V lost 4 bases to trimming and J lost 1 base, with 12 bases between them. From germline, CDR1 is MDHEN and CDR2 SYDVKM. The CDR3, as DNA: TGTGCCAGCAGTTCCGGGGGGCGAGGCACAGATACGCAGTATTTT. Its protein product is CASSSGGRGTDTQYF. The whole variable domain, filled in from reference TRBV28 and TRBJ2-3, reads DVKVTQSSRYLVKRTGEKVFLECVQDMDHENMFWYRQDPGLGLRLIYFSYDVKMKEKGDIPEGYSVSREKKERFSLILESASTNQTSMYLCASSSGGRGTDTQYFGPGTRLTVL.

The chain recombines TRBV5-5 with TRBJ1-1; D is unresolved. The CDR3 is made up of 14 amino acids. CDR1 SGHKS and CDR2 YYEKEE come from the germline V gene (reference sequence). V was clipped by 4 bases and J by 3 bases, with 13 bases between them. This chain's CDR3 is CASSPLERDTEAFF. CDR3 nucleotides: TGTGCCAGCAGCCCTCTAGAGAGGGACACTGAAGCTTTCTTT.

The V and J genes are TRBV19 and TRBJ2-5; weak D call: TRBD2 (6 bases). Germline V lookup: CDR1 LNHDA, CDR2 SQIVND (reference sequence). This CDR3 is built from 13 residues. The V end lost 3 bases, the J end lost 2 bases, and 7 bases lay between the germline ends. The CDR3 loop is CASSMGTQETQYF. CDR3 DNA: TGTGCCAGTAGTATGGGGACTCAAGAGACCCAGTACTTC. Full variable domain (outside the CDR3, taken from reference TRBV19 and TRBJ2-5): DGGITQSPKYLFRKEGQNVTLSCEQNLNHDAMYWYRQDPGQGLRLIYYSQIVNDFQKGDIAEGYSVSREKKESFPLTVTSAQKNPTAFYLCASSMGTQETQYFGPGTRLLVL.

In its sample, this clone was seen once. The V and J genes are TRBV19 and TRBJ2-7; 7 nucleotides match TRBD1. Germline values: CDR1 LNHDA, CDR2 SQIVND (reference sequence). The trim removed 4 bases at V and 3 bases at J, leaving 6 bases unmatched. The CDR3 loop spans 14 amino acids. The CDR3 bases are TGTGCCAGTAGTACTACAGGGGCTGGCTACGAGCAGTACTTC. Protein: CASSTTGAGYEQYF. The full variable domain, in which reference TRBV19 and TRBJ2-7 provide the parts outside the CDR3, is DGGITQSPKYLFRKEGQNVTLSCEQNLNHDAMYWYRQDPGQGLRLIYYSQIVNDFQKGDIAEGYSVSREKKESFPLTVTSAQKNPTAFYLCASSTTGAGYEQYFGPGTRLTVT.

This chain links TRBV5-5 with TRBJ1-5; unclear D gene. Germline loops: CDR1 SGHKS, CDR2 YYEKEE (reference sequence). V shed 4 bases and J shed 3 bases, with 5 bases lying between them. The CDR3 contains 12 residues. The CDR3 nucleotides are TGTGCCAGCAGCCACCCCAATCAGCCCCAGCATTTT. Its protein is CASSHPNQPQHF.

The rearrangement joins TRBV18 to TRBJ1-2; D is uncertain. CDR1 and CDR2 (germline): KGHSH, LQKENI. With 0 bases removed from V and 6 bases from J, the gap between germline ends came to 8 bases. The CDR3 is 13 amino acids. CDR3 region: CASSPPGRDGYTF. CDR3 coding DNA: TGTGCCAGCTCACCACCAGGGAGGGATGGCTACACCTTC.

The genes are TRBV2 and TRBJ2-7, with 7 positions matching TRBD1. The CDR3 consists of 13 residues. Germline V gene data show CDR1 as SNHLY and CDR2 as FYNNEI. The V gene end was trimmed by 10 bases and the J gene end by 4 bases; junction bases not matched to a gene: 10. The CDR3 reads CATSRQGGYEQYF. In DNA form, the CDR3 reads TGTGCCACCTCTAGACAGGGTGGGTACGAGCAGTACTTC.

The chain combines TRBV10-2 with TRBJ1-2; 7 bases are shared with TRBD1. V shed 2 bases and J 4 bases; nucleotides not matched to a gene: 4. Germline values: CDR1 WSHSY, CDR2 SAAADI. This CDR3 has 14 residues. CDR3 in DNA: TGCGCCAGCAGTGAGCCTGGGACAGCCTATGGCTACACCTTC. This translates into CASSEPGTAYGYTF.

The chain has TRBV4-1 and TRBJ2-7, with 8 nucleotides matching TRBD1. The CDR3 totals 14 residues. After removal of 4 bases from V and 5 bases from J, the junction contained 7 bases not matched to a gene. Germline lookup yields CDR1 MGHRA and CDR2 YSYEKL. CDR3 nucleotides: TGCGCCAGCAGCCCAGGACAGGGTCGAGACGAGCAGTACTTC. Protein: CASSPGQGRDEQYF.

The CDR3 DNA follows: TGTGCCAGTAGTGAGGGACACGCCACAGATACGCAGTATTTT. This sequence encodes CASSEGHATDTQYF. V is TRBV19 and J is TRBJ2-3; maybe TRBD1 (6 bases). Per the germline V gene, CDR1 is LNHDA and CDR2 is SQIVND (reference sequence). Trimming shortened V by 5 bases and J by 2 bases, and 11 bases separated the two germline ends. This CDR3 is built from 14 residues.

The chain links TRBV28 to TRBJ1-5; no clear D. CDR1 is MDHEN, CDR2 SYDVKM, per germline. This CDR3 has 13 residues. V was clipped by 6 bases and J by 6 bases, with 12 bases between them. CDR3 nucleotide sequence: TGTGCCAGCAGCCCTGGGAGGGTTCAGCCCCAGCATTTT. It encodes CASSPGRVQPQHF.

The CDR3 region has the DNA TGTGCCAGCAGTTCTAGGACAGGGGGCCTGCATTTT. It encodes CASSSRTGGLHF. The chain joins TRBV6-5 to TRBJ1-5; TRBD1 aligns across 11 bases. CDR1 is MNHEY, CDR2 SVGAGI, per germline. CDR3 size: 12 residues. Trimming removed 4 bases from V and 15 bases from J; junction bases left unmatched: 5.

The rearrangement uses TRBV11-2 and TRBJ1-2; 7 bases match TRBD1. J lost 0 bases, V lost 6 bases, and 1 base had no gene match. CDR1 SGHAT and CDR2 FQNNGV come from the germline V gene. This CDR3 region has 13 residues. The CDR3 protein is CASSTGANYGYTF. Written as DNA, the CDR3 is TGTGCCAGCAGTACAGGGGCTAACTATGGCTACACCTTC.

This rearrangement joins TRBV5-6 to TRBJ1-2; tentative D call: TRBD1 (6 bases). CDR1 and CDR2 from the germline V gene are SGHDT and YYEEEE. Deletions cut 4 bases from V and 3 bases from J, with 16 bases between. This CDR3 is 15 amino acids long. CDR3 bases: TGTGCCAGCAGCCCAATTCGGGGGGCATACTATGGCTACACCTTC. As protein: CASSPIRGAYYGYTF.

This chain connects TRBV7-2 to TRBJ2-7; possibly TRBD2 for D (6 bases). The germline V gene has CDR1 SGHTA and CDR2 FQGNSA. V was clipped by 0 bases and J by 2 bases, with 14 bases between them. CDR3 length: 16 amino acids. CDR3 amino acids: CASSLASTSKTYEQYF. DNA of the CDR3: TGTGCCAGCAGCTTAGCGTCGACTAGTAAGACCTACGAGCAGTACTTC. Supplemented by reference TRBV7-2 and TRBJ2-7, the full variable domain reads GAGVSQSPSNKVTEKGKDVELRCDPISGHTALYWYRQSLGQGLEFLIYFQGNSAPDKSGLPSDRFSAERTGGSVSTLTIQRTQQEDSAVYLCASSLASTSKTYEQYFGPGTRLTVT.

The CDR3 loop reads CASSPGWGVRTGPGETQYF. The CDR3 DNA reads as TGTGCCAGCAGCCCAGGGTGGGGGGTGCGGACAGGGCCGGGGGAGACCCAGTACTTC. V gene TRBV7-2 combines with J gene TRBJ2-5; 8 positions match TRBD1. Germline CDR1 SGHTA, CDR2 FQGNSA. CDR3 length equals 19 residues. Trimming at V came to 5 bases and at J to 5 bases, leaving 22 bases not matched to a gene.

The gene calls are TRBV10-2 and TRBJ1-1; weak D call: TRBD1 (5 bases). The CDR3 totals 13 residues. Germline lookup yields CDR1 WSHSY and CDR2 SAAADI. V was trimmed by 11 bases and J by 5 bases, leaving 18 bases between them. The CDR3 coding sequence is TGCGCCTCCCGAGGGTGGGGGGATACTGAAGCTTTCTTT. As protein: CASRGWGDTEAFF.

The CDR3 nucleotides read TGCGCCAGCAGCGAACCCCGGGAGTATACTGGGGGCTACACCTTC. Translated, it gives CASSEPREYTGGYTF. V and J are TRBV5-1 and TRBJ1-2; D unresolved. The CDR3 has 15 residues. In germline, CDR1 is SGHRS, CDR2 YFSETQ. With 4 bases removed from V and 8 bases from J, the gap between germline ends came to 21 bases.

V is TRBV11-2 and J is TRBJ1-4; D ambiguous. This CDR3 has 15 residues. V was trimmed by 3 bases and J by 3 bases, leaving 11 bases between them. Germline CDR1 SGHAT, CDR2 FQNNGV. CDR3 sequence: CASSFAAKANEKLFF. In DNA form, the CDR3 reads TGTGCCAGCAGCTTTGCCGCGAAGGCTAATGAAAAACTGTTTTTT. Together with reference TRBV11-2 and TRBJ1-4, the CDR3 gives the full variable domain: EAGVAQSPRYKIIEKRQSVAFWCNPISGHATLYWYQQILGQGPKLLIQFQNNGVVDDSQLPKDRFSAERLKGVDSTLKIQPAKLEDSAVYLCASSFAAKANEKLFFGSGTQLSVL.

The CDR3 spells CASSIRTLVHYGYTF. The CDR3 DNA follows: TGTGCCAGCAGTATCCGGACACTGGTTCACTATGGCTACACCTTC. The V call is TRBV6-5, the J call TRBJ1-2, with D possibly being TRBD1 (5 bases). CDR1 is MNHEY and CDR2 is SVGAGI in the germline V gene. The length of the CDR3 is 15 residues. With 5 bases removed from V and 3 bases from J, the gap between germline ends came to 16 bases.

This chain uses TRBV6-1 with TRBJ1-5, with unresolved D. V was pared by 7 bases and J by 4 bases, with 14 bases between. The CDR3 loop spans 14 amino acids. The germline V gene encodes CDR1 MNHNS and CDR2 SASEGT. The CDR3 reads CASNPSVGNQPQHF. Here the CDR3 DNA reads TGTGCCAGCAACCCGAGCGTGGGAAATCAGCCCCAGCATTTT.

V is TRBV7-9 and J is TRBJ2-4, with 7 bases aligning to TRBD1. The germline CDR1 and CDR2 sequences are SEHNR and FQNEAQ (reference sequence). This CDR3 spans 14 amino acids. With 4 bases clipped from V and 7 bases from J, the junction kept 7 bases outside the gene matches. CDR3 region: CASSSFQGVNIQYF. CDR3 DNA: TGTGCCAGCAGCTCCTTCCAGGGGGTTAACATTCAGTACTTC.

V usage is TRBV5-6 and J usage is TRBJ2-5; D is ambiguous. This CDR3 is 14 amino acids long. V was pared by 0 bases and J by 0 bases, with 6 bases between. Germline V gene data show CDR1 as SGHDT and CDR2 as YYEEEE. Written as DNA, the CDR3 is TGTGCCAGCAGCTTGGCCTGGTACCAAGAGACCCAGTACTTC. This translates into CASSLAWYQETQYF.

The chain has TRBV7-2 and TRBJ2-3; 9 bases match TRBD1. In germline, CDR1 is SGHTA, CDR2 FQGNSA. With V trimmed by 1 base and J by 4 bases, 6 bases remained unmatched. The CDR3 totals 16 residues. The CDR3 DNA follows: TGTGCCAGCAGCTTAGGATGGACAGGGGCCCCAGATACGCAGTATTTT. Translated: CASSLGWTGAPDTQYF.